This T cell receptor beta chain was profiled in a study of CD8+CD57+ T cells in acquired aplastic anemia (dated 2018 in TCRdb). Regarding the study in general: Extracted DNA from sorted CD4+ and CD8+ cells averaged around 3.4 ug, ranging from roughly 0.2 to 30 ug. CD8+CD57+ expansion was defined as frequency above the mean frequency observed in healthy subjects.

What the study reported, not specific to this receptor: Around 28 CD8+ CDR3 sequences were found to be shared between patients and controls, but these sequences appeared to be highly expressed in patients and within the immunodominant clones of the patients. CD8+ Simpson's diversity did not differ significantly between patients and healthy controls (P=0.060).

For CDR1 and CDR2, the germline V gene lists SNHLY and FYNNEI. From the cysteine up to the phenylalanine, the CDR3 has a length of 14 residues. Only the CDR3 part of the read is kept: 42 bases, read in frame from the first base. A few counts support this clonotype. The antigen it binds to is not known. An end of the junction does not agree with germline; a read error may underlie this. Patients chosen for sequencing had shown expansion of CD8+CD57+ cells by flow cytometry. All patients had severe acquired aplastic anemia diagnosed by International Study of Aplastic Anemia and Agranulocytosis and Camitta criteria. At the time blood was sampled, none of the patients had received any therapy. In the study, sorted CD4+ and CD8+ blood T cells from patients with severe aplastic anemia and from healthy subjects underwent deep sequencing of TCR repertoires. Patients were enrolled in the USA under clinicaltrials.gov protocols 00001620, 01623167, 00001397, 00071045, 00081523 and 00961064. Ficoll-Paque density gradient centrifugation was used to isolate peripheral blood mononuclear cells. Before DNA extraction, CD4+ and CD8+ T cells were sorted with FACS or magnetic beads.

TCR beta VDJ combination and CDR3 sequence profiling used genomic DNA as the template. An Illumina HiSeq 2000 was used for TCR repertoire sequencing. As for the original processing: TRBV/TRBJ rearrangement plots, CDR3 size and DJ length profiles, and Simpson's diversity index were used to assess repertoires. The immunodominant clone was defined as the most abundant DNA sequence in deep sequencing data. CDR3 amino acid sequences were checked for sharing across subjects and were also compared against the VDJdb database and published repertoires. TCRdb reprocessing: public reads trimmed at Q25 with fastp, clones called with MiXCR, in-frame beta chains kept. Identical CDR3 proteins give one entry, which carries the most common genes and DNA. TCRdb assigned the V and J calls; the authors' analysis was not used. The sample table records 150,000 to 200,000 distinct CDR3 sequences; less than 50% of these occur just once. The leading ten clones occupy about 1.8% of the sample.

Here the chain combines TRBV2 and TRBJ2-3, with 7 middle bases fitting TRBD2. This receptor was obtained from a human donor with aplastic anemia. Source material: sorted CD4+, CD8+, or CD8+CD57+ T cells (not recorded which) from PBMCs. Here is the DNA: TGTGCCAGCAGTCAAGCGGGGATAACAGGTACGCAGTATTTT. Translated, it gives CASSQAGITGTQYF.